Shown below are 8 T cell receptor beta chains from a single sample sequenced in a study of blood T cell repertoires in COVID-19. TCRdb's copy holds only in-frame clones and misses some; the assay was immunoSEQ multiplex PCR. Of 100,000 to 150,000 clones listed, 82% are singletons. The sample taken for sequencing was peripheral blood. These receptors all come from a woman in her 70s with acute or convalescent COVID-19.

This chain connects TRBV7-2 to TRBJ2-5; D may be TRBD2 (5 bases). The germline gives CDR1 SGHTA, CDR2 FQGNSA. V was trimmed by 5 bases and J by 9 bases, leaving 10 bases between them. CDR3 length equals 11 residues. The CDR3 region has the DNA TGTGCCAGCAGCCGCGACTACTCCCAGTACTTC. Its translation is CASSRDYSQYF.

Only one count was recorded for this clone. This rearrangement joins TRBV27 to TRBJ1-4; 7 bases are a match to TRBD1. Losses at the gene ends were 2 bases for V and 8 bases for J; bases not matched to a gene: 11. This CDR3 region has 16 residues. The germline gives CDR1 MNHEY, CDR2 SMNVEV (reference sequence). The CDR3 loop reads CASSLGYRGWEEKLFF. The CDR3 bases are TGTGCCAGCAGTTTAGGGTACAGGGGATGGGAAGAAAAACTGTTTTTT.

The V and J genes are TRBV16 and TRBJ1-3, with D maybe TRBD1 (6 bases). Germline V CDR1 and CDR2: KGHSY, FQNENV. CDR3 length: 13 residues. The chain's CDR3 is CAAQGTSLNTIYF. The CDR3 nucleotides read TGTGCTGCCCAAGGGACATCGCTAAACACCATATATTTT. The complete variable domain, with remaining parts taken from reference TRBV16 and TRBJ1-3, reads GEEVAQTPKHLVRGEGQKAKLYCAPIKGHSYVFWYQQVLKNEFKFLISFQNENVFDETGMPKERFSAKCLPNSPCSLEIQATKLEDSAVYFCAAQGTSLNTIYFGEGSWLTVV.

In its sample, this clone was seen a few times. The V and J genes are TRBV3-1 (or the pseudogene TRBV3-2) and TRBJ2-1; 8 nucleotides agree with TRBD1. From germline, CDR1 is LGHDT and CDR2 YNNKEL (reference sequence). The junction had 7 bases not matched to a gene; V was cut back by 1 base and J by 8 bases. The CDR3 runs 15 residues. CDR3 loop: CASSQAGAGGHEQFF. The CDR3 nucleotides read TGTGCCAGCAGCCAAGCAGGGGCAGGGGGCCATGAGCAGTTCTTC.

The chain carries TRBV5-5 and TRBJ2-1; 9 bases agree with TRBD2. The CDR3 runs 16 residues. Germline V lookup: CDR1 SGHKS, CDR2 YYEKEE (reference sequence). V gave up 0 bases and J gave up 3 bases; unmatched junction bases: 4. The CDR3 bases are TGTGCCAGCAGCTTGGCCTGGCGGGGGGGCTACAATGAGCAGTTCTTC. Translated: CASSLAWRGGYNEQFF.

This chain connects TRBV30 to TRBJ2-3; D perhaps matches TRBD1 (5 bases). Per germline, CDR1 GTSNPN and CDR2 SVGIG (reference sequence). The CDR3 runs 18 residues. Deletions cut 0 bases from V and 0 bases from J, with 19 bases between. The CDR3 loop reads CAWSVGGANRPSTDTQYF. As DNA, the CDR3 is TGTGCCTGGAGTGTAGGTGGGGCGAACCGCCCTAGCACAGATACGCAGTATTTT.

This sequence joins TRBV11-1 and TRBJ2-7; weak D call: TRBD2 (6 bases). Germline CDR1 SGHAT, CDR2 FQDESV (reference sequence). V gave up 4 bases and J gave up 1 base, with 8 bases separating them. This CDR3 region has 13 residues. The CDR3 DNA sequence: TGTGCCAGCAGCTCTCGGGGGTCCTACGAGCAGTACTTC. Protein sequence: CASSSRGSYEQYF.

The chain carries TRBV4-2 and TRBJ1-4; 8 bases map to TRBD1. CDR1 and CDR2 (germline): LGHNA, YNFKEQ. The CDR3 runs to 18 residues. J was trimmed by 8 bases and V by 0 bases; bases with no gene match: 14. The CDR3 DNA is TGTGCCAGCAGCCAAGAATTGCGGTGGACAGGGACGGGGGAAAAACTGTTTTTT. Residues: CASSQELRWTGTGEKLFF.